The 7 T cell receptor beta chains below come from one sample, sequenced in a study of shared clonotypes between healthy human individuals. TCRdb's table, derived via immunoSEQ multiplex PCR, lists solely in-frame clones and lacks some. In the table there are fewer than 650,000 clones, roughly four fifths of which are singletons. The source material was PBMCs. Source of these receptors: a woman between 40 and 55 years old in good health. Some clones in this sample may be carry-over from other donors' samples.

The chain recombines TRBV21-1 with TRBJ1-1; TRBD1 reflects the table's D call only, with no check against the DNA. TRBV21-1 is recorded as a pseudogene. The CDR3 is made up of 15 amino acids. The CDR3 DNA follows: TGTGCCAGCAGCAACGTGGGGGCAGGTGACACTGAAGCTTTCTTT. Amino acids: CASSNVGAGDTEAFF.

This chain joins TRBV28 and TRBJ2-2, with a tentative D call TRBD1 (6 bases). CDR3 length equals 16 residues. Trimming removed 3 bases at V and 10 bases at J, with 21 bases between. Germline loops: CDR1 MDHEN, CDR2 SYDVKM. The CDR3 region has the DNA TGTGCCAGCAGTTTGGTGGGACACCTTGGGGCTGCGGAGCTGTTTTTT. Translating gives CASSLVGHLGAAELFF.

The chain couples TRBV11-2 to TRBJ1-4, with D possibly TRBD1 on 5 matching bases. V lost 3 bases, J lost 0 bases, and 11 bases lay in between. Germline V CDR1 and CDR2: SGHAT, FQNNGV. The CDR3 has 16 residues. The CDR3 is CASSLLGGATNEKLFF. CDR3 in DNA: TGTGCCAGCAGCTTGCTCGGGGGGGCAACTAATGAAAAACTGTTTTTT.

This chain joins TRBV28 and TRBJ2-5; 7 bases map to TRBD1. The CDR3 extends over 14 amino acids. Germline lookup yields CDR1 MDHEN and CDR2 SYDVKM. V dropped 6 bases and J dropped 5; count of bases not matched to a gene: 9. In DNA form, the CDR3 reads TGTGCCAGCAGAGAGACAGGGCGGAGGGAGACCCAGTACTTC. It is translated as CASRETGRRETQYF.

The sample holds many counts of this clone. This chain links TRBV7-9 with TRBJ1-3; D is unclear. Germline CDR1 SEHNR, CDR2 FQNEAQ (reference sequence). CDR3 length equals 16 residues. Trimming cost V 3 bases and J 1 base, with 13 bases left between them. The CDR3 region has the DNA TGTGCCAGCAGCTTCGGTTCAATTCCATCTGGAAACACCATATATTTT. Translation: CASSFGSIPSGNTIYF.

This chain's CDR3 is CASRTGSGETQYF. The CDR3 nucleotides are TGTGCCAGCAGGACAGGGTCTGGAGAGACCCAGTACTTC. The V call is TRBV2, the J call TRBJ2-5, with 7 bases identical to TRBD1. CDR3 length: 13 residues. Germline V gene lookup returns CDR1 SNHLY and CDR2 FYNNEI. V gave up 6 bases and J gave up 4 bases; unmatched junction bases: 5.

This clone was observed a few times. The chain couples TRBV6-1 to TRBJ1-2; no firm D call. With 4 bases removed from V and 4 bases from J, the gap between germline ends came to 7 bases. The germline CDR1 and CDR2 sequences are MNHNS and SASEGT. The CDR3 covers 12 residues. CDR3 loop: CASSVAAYGYTF. The CDR3 DNA reads as TGTGCCAGCAGTGTCGCAGCCTATGGCTACACCTTC.